This T cell receptor (beta chain) was recovered during a study of blood T cells in healthy people across ages. The study's findings and limits: Comparison with aged donors showed that long-lived donors had more naive CD4+ cells and higher diversity. Significant beta diversity loss was already apparent by age roughly 44, declining roughly linearly.

Primers used in a second PCR of about 6 to 11 cycles were a sample-barcoded 5' primer and a J-beta primer mix. Researchers report that a template-switch adaptor with 12 random nucleotides tagged each cDNA molecule. TCRdb recomputed calls from the 5' RACE reads with MiXCR, one row per CDR3 protein. Altogether fewer than 1.5 million distinct CDR3 sequences are present, roughly 40% being singletons, with the ten largest covering approximately 7.9%. This clonotype showed up just once. Its antigen is as yet unknown. Possible read error: a much larger clone is one base away. Per the germline V gene, CDR1 is DFQATT and CDR2 is SNEGSKA (reference sequence). The CDR3 runs to 13 residues.

This clonotype was sampled from a woman aged 18 to 35 in good health. V usage is TRBV20-1 and J usage is TRBJ2-1; D ambiguous. The DNA end is a closer match to TRBJ2-7, so the J assignment may be wrong. Sequencing input: blood. CDR3 DNA: TGCAGTGCCTCTGACGCGCCCCTTCCCGAGCAGTACTTC. This translates into CSASDAPLPEQYF.